The present TCR beta chain was sequenced within a study of blood T cells in healthy people across ages. The length of the CDR3 is 16 residues. The J segment lost 13 bases and the V segment lost 6 bases, leaving 22 bases of the junction unmatched. Together with a sample-barcoded 5' primer, a J-beta primer mix was included in a second PCR lasting about 7 to 11 cycles. MiXCR was run by TCRdb on the 5' RACE reads, yielding one entry per CDR3 protein. The sample lists hundreds of thousands of distinct CDR3 sequences, about 34% occurring once. Sequencing was performed on blood. The sequence was collected from a woman of 80 years or more in good health. The rearrangement joins TRBV12-3 or TRBV12-4 to TRBJ2-3; the match to TRBD2 covers 7 bases. The DNA of the CDR3 is TGTGCCAGCAGCCAGCAGGGCGGGGGTAGCACAGATATGGAGTATTTT. It specifies CASSQQGGGSTDMEYF.